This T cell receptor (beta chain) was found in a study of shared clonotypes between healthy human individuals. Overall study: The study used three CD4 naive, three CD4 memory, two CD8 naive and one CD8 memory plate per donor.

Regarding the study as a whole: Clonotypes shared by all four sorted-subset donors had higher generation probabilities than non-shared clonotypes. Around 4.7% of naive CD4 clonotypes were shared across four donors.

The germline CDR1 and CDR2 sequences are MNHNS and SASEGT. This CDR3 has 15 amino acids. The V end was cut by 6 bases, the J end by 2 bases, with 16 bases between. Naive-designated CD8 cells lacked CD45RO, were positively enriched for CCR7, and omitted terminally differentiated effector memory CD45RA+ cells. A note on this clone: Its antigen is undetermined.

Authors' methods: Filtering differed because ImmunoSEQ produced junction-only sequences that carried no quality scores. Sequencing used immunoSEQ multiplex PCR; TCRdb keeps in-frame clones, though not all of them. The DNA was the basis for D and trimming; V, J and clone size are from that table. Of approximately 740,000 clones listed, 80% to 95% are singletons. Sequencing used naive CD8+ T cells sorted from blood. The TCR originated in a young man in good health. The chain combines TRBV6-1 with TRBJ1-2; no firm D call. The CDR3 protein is CASRETPASNYGYTF. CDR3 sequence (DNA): TGTGCCAGCAGAGAGACACCCGCCTCAAACTATGGCTACACCTTC.